Following are 22 T cell receptor beta chains from one sample sequenced in a study of T cell responses to AZD1222 COVID-19 vaccine (TCRdb year 2021). Receptors were amplified or captured by the immunoSEQ multiplex PCR assay. TCRdb provides this immuneACCESS table in a form limited to in-frame rearrangements. Some clones are lacking; in checked studies, under half of them reflect an unresolved V gene, and why the rest are absent is not known. The sample profile shows 200,000 to 250,000 clones; 94% of them were found once. The top ten clones comprise around 1.8% of the sample. According to the study, the label for this sample's time point signals: about 28 days (+/-7) after the second vaccine dose. In light of the paper, this sample's treatment or condition label describes: meningococcal conjugate vaccine given as trial control. The sample was peripheral blood, taken 28 days after the second dose of the MenACWY control vaccine. These receptors were obtained from an adult who received the MenACWY meningococcal vaccine as a control.

The J gene is TRBJ2-1, the V gene TRBV28; 8 positions agree with TRBD2. This CDR3 has 15 residues. From germline, CDR1 is MDHEN and CDR2 SYDVKM. Trimming removed 4 bases from V and 3 bases from J; junction bases left unmatched: 5. The CDR3 here is CASSSIAGFYNEQFF. In nucleotides, the CDR3 is TGTGCCAGCAGTTCGATAGCGGGATTCTACAATGAGCAGTTCTTC.

This chain's CDR3 is CASSPASDSNQPQHF. The CDR3 region has the DNA TGTGCCAGCAGCCCCGCATCCGATAGCAATCAGCCCCAGCATTTT. The rearrangement joins TRBV7-2 to TRBJ1-5; D remains ambiguous. Trimming cost V 5 bases and J 0 bases, with 11 bases left between them. This CDR3 has 15 amino acids. From germline, CDR1 is SGHTA and CDR2 FQGNSA.

In DNA form, the CDR3 reads TGTGCCAGTAGTAGATGGGGAGTCGATGGCTACACCTTC. This gives the protein CASSRWGVDGYTF. This chain uses TRBV19 with TRBJ1-2; no firm D call. The V and J ends lost 4 bases and 6 bases respectively, with 12 bases between them. Germline V gives CDR1 LNHDA, CDR2 SQIVND (reference sequence). This CDR3 is 13 amino acids long.

The rearrangement links TRBV16 to TRBJ2-5, with a tentative D call TRBD2 (5 bases). Germline V gene lookup returns CDR1 KGHSY and CDR2 FQNENV. V lost 3 bases to trimming and J lost 5 bases, with 10 bases between them. The CDR3 runs 13 residues. The CDR3: CASSQRAGETQYF. The CDR3 DNA reads TGTGCCAGCAGCCAGAGGGCCGGGGAGACCCAGTACTTC.

V gene TRBV7-6 combines with J gene TRBJ1-5; 7 bases are a match to TRBD1. V was clipped by 6 bases and J by 0 bases; unmatched bases: 5. The CDR3 is 15 amino acids. Germline CDR1 and CDR2: SGHVS and FNYEAQ. The CDR3 here is CASRAGTDSNQPQHF. The CDR3 DNA reads TGTGCCAGCAGAGCCGGGACAGATAGCAATCAGCCCCAGCATTTT.

The rearrangement uses TRBV6-5 and TRBJ2-7; tentative D call: TRBD1 (5 bases). CDR1 and CDR2 (germline): MNHEY, SVGAGI. The CDR3 totals 15 residues. Trimming pared 2 bases from V and 3 bases from J, leaving 14 bases between. The CDR3 spells CASSYGQGLGYEQYF. The CDR3 DNA follows: TGTGCCAGCAGTTACGGCCAGGGATTGGGCTACGAGCAGTACTTC.

V and J are TRBV28 and TRBJ2-2, with 7 bases matching TRBD1. The V gene's germline CDR1 is MDHEN and CDR2 SYDVKM. The CDR3 covers 15 residues. J lost 3 bases, V lost 6 bases, and 7 bases had no gene match. CDR3 in DNA: TGTGCCAGCAGGAGGGATACAGGGGACACCGGGGAGCTGTTTTTT. The encoded protein is CASRRDTGDTGELFF.

This sequence joins TRBV27 and TRBJ2-7, with 11 bases that match TRBD2. The CDR3 is 16 residues long. Germline lookup yields CDR1 MNHEY and CDR2 SMNVEV (reference sequence). The V and J ends lost 4 bases and 4 bases, in that order; junction bases with no gene match: 9. The CDR3 region is CASSSPSLAGAYEQYF. CDR3 nucleotides: TGTGCCAGCAGTTCCCCTTCACTAGCGGGGGCTTACGAGCAGTACTTC.

This rearrangement joins TRBV5-1 to TRBJ2-7; 7 nucleotides line up with TRBD1. Germline loops: CDR1 SGHRS, CDR2 YFSETQ. The length of the CDR3 is 12 residues. With 4 bases clipped from V and 5 bases from J, the junction kept 3 bases outside the gene matches. The CDR3 loop reads CASSPQGNEQYF. The CDR3 DNA follows: TGCGCCAGCAGCCCACAGGGGAACGAGCAGTACTTC.

This chain connects TRBV5-1 to TRBJ2-5; no definite D call. V shed 0 bases and J shed 5 bases, with 14 bases lying between them. Germline values: CDR1 SGHRS, CDR2 YFSETQ. The CDR3 runs 15 residues. CDR3 region: CASSLGTGKRETQYF. Here the CDR3 DNA reads TGCGCCAGCAGCTTGGGAACGGGTAAAAGGGAGACCCAGTACTTC. Drawing the rest from reference TRBV5-1 and TRBJ2-5, the complete variable domain is KAGVTQTPRYLIKTRGQQVTLSCSPISGHRSVSWYQQTPGQGLQFLFEYFSETQRNKGNFPGRFSGRQFSNSRSEMNVSTLELGDSALYLCASSLGTGKRETQYFGPGTRLLVL.

The chain recombines TRBV7-6 with TRBJ2-7; the match to TRBD1 covers 7 bases. The germline CDR1 and CDR2 sequences are SGHVS and FNYEAQ. V was clipped by 4 bases and J by 6 bases; unmatched bases: 9. This CDR3 comprises 14 residues. The CDR3 nucleotides are TGTGCCAGCAGCTCCACAGGGGAATCTGGCGAGCAGTACTTC. It specifies CASSSTGESGEQYF.

J is TRBJ2-3 and V is TRBV5-4; D unresolved. The V end lost 4 bases, the J end lost 2 bases, and 8 bases lay between the germline ends. The CDR3 spans 13 residues. Germline CDR1 reads SGHNT; CDR2 reads YYREEE (reference sequence). CDR3 in amino acids: CASSLQYTDTQYF. The DNA of the CDR3 is TGTGCCAGCAGCCTACAATACACAGATACGCAGTATTTT.

The V gene is TRBV7-2, the J gene TRBJ2-5, with D uncertain. The CDR3 has 15 amino acids. The germline gives CDR1 SGHTA, CDR2 FQGNSA. V was clipped by 0 bases and J by 6 bases, with 14 bases between them. CDR3 sequence: CASSLARTGQQTQYF. The CDR3 DNA reads TGTGCCAGCAGCTTAGCAAGGACGGGTCAGCAGACCCAGTACTTC.

This sequence joins TRBV11-2 and TRBJ1-1; D might be TRBD1 (5 bases). The CDR3 runs to 15 residues. CDR1 is SGHAT, CDR2 FQNNGV, per germline. V was shortened by 2 bases and J by 1 base, with 11 bases between the two germline ends. CDR3 residues: CASSLYGTSNTEAFF. DNA for the CDR3: TGTGCCAGCAGCTTATACGGGACCTCGAACACTGAAGCTTTCTTT.

The chain carries TRBV5-1 and TRBJ1-1, with D maybe TRBD1 (5 bases). The V gene lost 3 bases and the J gene lost 4 bases, with 13 bases spanning the gap. The CDR3 is made up of 14 amino acids. CDR1 and CDR2 (germline): SGHRS, YFSETQ. In DNA, the CDR3 is TGCGCCAGCAGCTGGCAGGGAGGGAGCACTGAAGCTTTCTTT. This gives the protein CASSWQGGSTEAFF.

This rearrangement joins TRBV2 to TRBJ2-4, with no clear D. The V and J ends lost 5 bases and 0 bases respectively, with 17 bases between them. The CDR3 contains 17 residues. From germline, CDR1 is SNHLY and CDR2 FYNNEI. Written as DNA, the CDR3 is TGTGCCAGCAGTCCCATTCCCCAGGTCGGAGCCAAAAACATTCAGTACTTC. As protein: CASSPIPQVGAKNIQYF.

The J gene is TRBJ2-1, the V gene TRBV19; a possible D gene is TRBD2 (6 bases). This CDR3 region has 11 residues. CDR1 and CDR2 from the germline V gene are LNHDA and SQIVND (reference sequence). Trimming took off 9 bases at V and 7 bases at J, with 10 bases between the two ends. The CDR3 reads CASMGRNEQFF. The CDR3 DNA reads TGTGCCAGCATGGGGAGGAATGAGCAGTTCTTC.

As DNA, the CDR3 is TGTGCCACCAGCAGCCGTTGGGGGCAGGGGCGGGATGGCTACACCTTC. It translates to CATSSRWGQGRDGYTF. The V and J genes are TRBV15 and TRBJ1-2; weak D call: TRBD1 (6 bases). This CDR3 has 16 amino acids. Trimming pared 3 bases from V and 6 bases from J, leaving 20 bases between. The V gene's germline CDR1 is LNHNV and CDR2 YYDKDF (reference sequence). The full variable domain, in which reference TRBV15 and TRBJ1-2 provide the parts outside the CDR3, is DAMVIQNPRYQVTQFGKPVTLSCSQTLNHNVMYWYQQKSSQAPKLLFHYYDKDFNNEADTPDNFQSRRPNTSFCFLDIRSPGLGDTAMYLCATSSRWGQGRDGYTFGSGTRLTVV.

This chain links TRBV24-1 with TRBJ1-5; 9 bases align to TRBD1. V lost 9 bases to trimming and J lost 4 bases; unmatched junction nucleotides: 3. The CDR3 loop spans 13 amino acids. Germline CDR1 reads KGHDR; CDR2 reads SFDVKD. CDR3 DNA sequence: TGTGCCACCCAGACAGGGGGAAATCAGCCCCAGCATTTT. It codes for CATQTGGNQPQHF.

This chain links TRBV7-9 with TRBJ1-4, with D perhaps matching TRBD1 (6 bases). Trimming left V 6 bases short and J 7 bases short, with 18 bases between. The CDR3 has 15 residues. Germline-derived CDR1 and CDR2 are SEHNR and FQNEAQ (reference sequence). The CDR3 DNA follows: TGTGCCAGCAGTTCTCAGGGGACCGGGACTGAAAAACTGTTTTTT. It encodes CASSSQGTGTEKLFF.

The chain couples TRBV28 to TRBJ1-4; TRBD1 might be the D (6 bases). The ends were cut back, 2 bases at V and 7 bases at J, with 14 bases in the middle. Germline V gene lookup returns CDR1 MDHEN and CDR2 SYDVKM. CDR3 length: 15 amino acids. The CDR3 region is CASSLIPGAVEKLFF. The CDR3 bases are TGTGCCAGCAGTTTAATTCCAGGGGCGGTTGAAAAACTGTTTTTT.

The chain has TRBV6-4 and TRBJ2-3; D call uncertain. Germline values: CDR1 MRHNA, CDR2 SNTAGT. There are 13 residues in the CDR3. The V end lost 0 bases, the J end lost 4 bases, and 5 bases lay between the germline ends. The CDR3 sequence is CASSDSGSDTQYF. CDR3 sequence (DNA): TGTGCCAGCAGTGACTCGGGGTCAGATACGCAGTATTTT.